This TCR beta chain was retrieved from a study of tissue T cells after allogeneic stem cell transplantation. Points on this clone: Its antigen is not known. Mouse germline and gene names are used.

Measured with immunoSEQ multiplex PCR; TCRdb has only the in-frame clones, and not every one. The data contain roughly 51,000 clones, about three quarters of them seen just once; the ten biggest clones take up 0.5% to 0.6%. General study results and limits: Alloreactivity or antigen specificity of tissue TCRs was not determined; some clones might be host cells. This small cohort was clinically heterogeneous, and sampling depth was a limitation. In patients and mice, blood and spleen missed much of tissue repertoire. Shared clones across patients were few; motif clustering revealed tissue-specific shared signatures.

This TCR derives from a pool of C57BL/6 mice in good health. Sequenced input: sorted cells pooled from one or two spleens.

Partial CDR3 DNA: TGTGCCAGCAGTTCCCGGGACAACCAAGACACCCAGTAC. Protein product: CASSSRDNQDTQY. The entire CDR3 is CASSSRDNQDTQYF. This chain connects TRBV15 to TRBJ2-5; tentatively, D is TRBD1 or TRBD2 (5 bases each). Read coverage stops 1 residue before the CDR3 terminus; the germline J gene supplies the remainder. Germline CDR1 is SGHND and CDR2 is FRSKSL. V lost 4 bases and J lost 0, with 8 bases in between. This CDR3 has 14 amino acids.